This T cell receptor beta chain came from a study of T cells in Graves' hyperthyroidism and ophthalmopathy. V lost 5 bases and J 7 bases, leaving 12 bases between the germline ends. There are 13 residues in the CDR3. Germline values: CDR1 SEHNR, CDR2 FQNEAQ (reference sequence). This clonotype was observed once. Just one base apart from a much larger clone, this may be a read error. No conserved phenylalanine or tryptophan is present at the end of the CDR3, so a read error is the likely explanation. Researchers amplified the TCR beta CDR3 regions from RNA transcripts. HTBI primers were used for first-round RT-PCR of the TCR CDR3. From the multiplex PCR reads, TCRdb called clonotypes with MiXCR, one entry per CDR3 protein. The sample records a few hundred thousand distinct CDR3 sequences, about 13% being singletons.

The sample was blood. The receptor was derived from a woman younger than 30 with Graves' hyperthyroidism. This sequence joins TRBV7-9 and TRBJ2-1; D is uncertain. This chain's CDR3 is CASSPGESNEQFL. The CDR3 bases are TGTGCCAGCAGCCCAGGAGAGTCTAATGAGCAGTTCCTC.